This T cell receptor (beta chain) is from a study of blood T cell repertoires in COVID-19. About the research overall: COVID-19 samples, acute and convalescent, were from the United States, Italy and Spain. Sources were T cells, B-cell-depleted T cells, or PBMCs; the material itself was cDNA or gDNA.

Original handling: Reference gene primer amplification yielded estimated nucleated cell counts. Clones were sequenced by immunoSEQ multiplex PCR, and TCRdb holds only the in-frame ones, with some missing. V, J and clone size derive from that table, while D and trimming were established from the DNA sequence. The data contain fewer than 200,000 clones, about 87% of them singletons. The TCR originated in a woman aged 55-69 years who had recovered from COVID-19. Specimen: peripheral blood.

The CDR3 DNA follows: TGTGCCAGCAGTAGGGGGAACCAAGAGACCCAGTACTTC. It specifies CASSRGNQETQYF. The chain links TRBV7-3 to TRBJ2-5, with D possibly matching TRBD1 (6 bases). This CDR3 has 13 residues. In germline, CDR1 is SGHTA, CDR2 FQGTGA. Trimming left V 6 bases short and J 0 bases short, with 8 bases between. The full variable domain, with the rest looked up from reference TRBV7-3 and TRBJ2-5, is GAGVSQTPSNKVTEKGKYVELRCDPISGHTALYWYRQSLGQGPEFLIYFQGTGAADDSGLPNDRFFAVRPEGSVSTLKIQRTERGDSAVYLCASSRGNQETQYFGPGTRLLVL.